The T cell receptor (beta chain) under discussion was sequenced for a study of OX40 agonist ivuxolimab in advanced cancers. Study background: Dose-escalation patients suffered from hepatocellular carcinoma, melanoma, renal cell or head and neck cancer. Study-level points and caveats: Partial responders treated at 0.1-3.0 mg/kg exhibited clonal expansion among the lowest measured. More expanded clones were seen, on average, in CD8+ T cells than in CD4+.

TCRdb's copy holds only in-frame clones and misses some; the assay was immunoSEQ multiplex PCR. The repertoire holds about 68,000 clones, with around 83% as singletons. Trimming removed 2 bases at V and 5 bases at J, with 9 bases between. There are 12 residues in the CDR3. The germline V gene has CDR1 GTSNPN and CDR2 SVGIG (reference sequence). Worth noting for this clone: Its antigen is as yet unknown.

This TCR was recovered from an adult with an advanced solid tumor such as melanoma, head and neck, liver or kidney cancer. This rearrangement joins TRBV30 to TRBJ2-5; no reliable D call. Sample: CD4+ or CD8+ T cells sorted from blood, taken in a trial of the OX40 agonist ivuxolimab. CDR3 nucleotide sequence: TGTGCCTGGAGTCCGGGTGGGGAGACCCAGTACTTC. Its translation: CAWSPGGETQYF.